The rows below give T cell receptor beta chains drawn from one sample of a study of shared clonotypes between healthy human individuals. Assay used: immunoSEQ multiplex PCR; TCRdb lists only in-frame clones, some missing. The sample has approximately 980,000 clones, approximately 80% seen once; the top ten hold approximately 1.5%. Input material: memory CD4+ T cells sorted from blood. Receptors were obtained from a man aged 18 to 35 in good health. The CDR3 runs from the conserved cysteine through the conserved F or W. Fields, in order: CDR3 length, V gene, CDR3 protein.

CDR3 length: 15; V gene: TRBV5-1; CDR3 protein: CASSLDRVQVYGYTF
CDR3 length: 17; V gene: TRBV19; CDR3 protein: CASAPRQGAPGANVLTF
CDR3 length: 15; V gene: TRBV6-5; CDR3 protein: CASRNTGGVGTEAFF
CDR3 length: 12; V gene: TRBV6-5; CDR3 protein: CASRRGGGGYTF
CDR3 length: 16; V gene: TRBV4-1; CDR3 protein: CASSQGTARGDYGYTF
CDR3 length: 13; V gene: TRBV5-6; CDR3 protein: CASSLFPNTEAFF
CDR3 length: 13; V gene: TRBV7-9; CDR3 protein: CASSLAHTGELFF
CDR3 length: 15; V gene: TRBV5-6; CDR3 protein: CASSLATGFVAEAFF
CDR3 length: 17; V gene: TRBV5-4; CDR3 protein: CASNPDRGGIGANVLTF
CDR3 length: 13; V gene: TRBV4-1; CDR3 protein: CASTQGITDTQYF
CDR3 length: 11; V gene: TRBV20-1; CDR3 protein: CSASMEYEQYF
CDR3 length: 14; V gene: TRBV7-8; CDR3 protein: CASSLTDVGDEQFF
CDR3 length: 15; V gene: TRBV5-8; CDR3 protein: CASSLNRVRTGELFF
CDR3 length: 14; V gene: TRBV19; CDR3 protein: CASSDPGRGNTIYF
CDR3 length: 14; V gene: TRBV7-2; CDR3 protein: CASKSGRGTGELFF
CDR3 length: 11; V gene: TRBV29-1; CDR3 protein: CSVAEKAEAFF
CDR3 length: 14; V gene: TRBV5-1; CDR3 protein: CASSRTGPPTEAFF
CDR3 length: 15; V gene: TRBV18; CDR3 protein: CASSPPRTSGNTIYF
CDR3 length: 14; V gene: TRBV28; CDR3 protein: CASSFDRSTDTQYF
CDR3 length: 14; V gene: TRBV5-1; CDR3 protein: CASSTGTGNEKLFF
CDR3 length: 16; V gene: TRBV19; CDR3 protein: CASSYRPGQRVPEQYF
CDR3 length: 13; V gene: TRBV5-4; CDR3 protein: CASSLRGSETQYF
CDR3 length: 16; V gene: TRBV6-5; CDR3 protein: CASSYLLAGGPGELFF
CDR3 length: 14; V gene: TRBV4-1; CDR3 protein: CASSPTGSTDTQYF
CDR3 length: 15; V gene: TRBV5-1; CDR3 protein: CASSLSGTDNSPLHF
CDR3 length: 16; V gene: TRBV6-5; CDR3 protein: CASSYSGQGGKNIQYF
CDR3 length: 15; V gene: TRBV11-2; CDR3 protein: CASSLDHRESYEQYF
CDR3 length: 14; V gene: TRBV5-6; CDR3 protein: CASSLLRGAVEQYF
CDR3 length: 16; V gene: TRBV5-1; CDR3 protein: CASRGRVSSMNTEAFF
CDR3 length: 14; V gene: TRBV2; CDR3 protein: CASSNRGLTYEQYF
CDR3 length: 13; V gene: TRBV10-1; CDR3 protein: CASSERVTGELFF
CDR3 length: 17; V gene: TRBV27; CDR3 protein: CASSGYGRGLAKNIQYF
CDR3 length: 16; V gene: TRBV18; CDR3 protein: CASSPLDRGGIYEQYF
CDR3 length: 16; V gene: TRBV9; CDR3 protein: CASSVARAATNEKLFF
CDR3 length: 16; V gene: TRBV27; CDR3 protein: CASSLKGQGANQPQHF
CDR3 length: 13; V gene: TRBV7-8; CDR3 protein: CASSLGGSPEQFF